A selection of T cell receptor beta chains follows, all from one sample in a study of T cell responses to AZD1222 COVID-19 vaccine. The repertoire was sequenced with immunoSEQ multiplex PCR; TCRdb's copy has only in-frame clones and lacks some. The table includes around 99,000 clones, roughly 92% detected once. The sequencing here drew on peripheral blood, taken 28 days after the second AZD1222 dose. These receptors originate from an adult who received the AZD1222 COVID-19 vaccine. Each CDR3 is given with its conserved first and last residue. The D gene is left open where the match is weak. Expanded clones are given a class, and other clones once, few, many or no size at all.

j_gene: TRBJ1-2
abundance: .
d_gene: .
v_gene: TRBV7-9
CDR3nt: TGTGCCAGCAGCCCACTCACAGGGAACTATGGCTACACCTTC
CDR3aa: CASSPLTGNYGYTF

j_gene: TRBJ1-1
abundance: few
d_gene: .
v_gene: TRBV30
CDR3nt: TGTGCCTGGAGTGCCGCGGGACTTAAGGCCCTGAACACTGAAGCTTTCTTT
CDR3aa: CAWSAAGLKALNTEAFF

j_gene: TRBJ2-7
abundance: .
d_gene: TRBD2
v_gene: TRBV28
CDR3nt: TGTGCCAGCAGTCCCGCCGGGACTAGCCCCGAGCAGTACTTC
CDR3aa: CASSPAGTSPEQYF

j_gene: TRBJ1-1
abundance: .
d_gene: .
v_gene: TRBV19
CDR3nt: TGTGCCAGTAGTGTGGGTGAGTCTTCTGAAGCTTTCTTT
CDR3aa: CASSVGESSEAFF

j_gene: TRBJ2-3
abundance: .
d_gene: .
v_gene: TRBV30
CDR3nt: TGTGCCTGGAGGGGGGATCAACCCCGGGATACGCAGTATTTT
CDR3aa: CAWRGDQPRDTQYF

j_gene: TRBJ2-1
abundance: once
d_gene: .
v_gene: TRBV9
CDR3nt: TGTGCCAGCAGCGTAGTGGCCCTCCCATACAATGAGCAGTTCTTC
CDR3aa: CASSVVALPYNEQFF

j_gene: TRBJ2-5
abundance: .
d_gene: .
v_gene: TRBV21-1
CDR3nt: TGTGCCAGCAGCCGCCACCGGGACAGGGAATGTGGGGGCCAAGAGACCCAGTACTTC
CDR3aa: CASSRHRDRECGGQETQYF

j_gene: TRBJ2-3
abundance: .
d_gene: .
v_gene: TRBV10-3
CDR3nt: TGTGCCATCAGTGACCGAACAGATACGCAGTATTTT
CDR3aa: CAISDRTDTQYF

j_gene: TRBJ1-4
abundance: .
d_gene: .
v_gene: TRBV7-2
CDR3nt: TGTGCCAGCAGCCCGGACAGAACTAATGAAAAACTGTTTTTT
CDR3aa: CASSPDRTNEKLFF

j_gene: TRBJ2-5
abundance: .
d_gene: TRBD2
v_gene: TRBV7-8
CDR3nt: TGTGCCAGCCGCCGGGGACTAGCCCAAGAGACCCAGTACTTC
CDR3aa: CASRRGLAQETQYF

j_gene: TRBJ1-4
abundance: once
d_gene: .
v_gene: TRBV5-6
CDR3nt: TGTGCCAGCAGCTTCATCAGGGCAACTAATGAAAAACTGTTTTTT
CDR3aa: CASSFIRATNEKLFF

j_gene: TRBJ2-1
abundance: few
d_gene: .
v_gene: TRBV19
CDR3nt: TGTGCCAGTAGTATAGACACTATTCCTAATGAGCAGTTCTTC
CDR3aa: CASSIDTIPNEQFF

j_gene: TRBJ2-5
abundance: .
d_gene: TRBD2
v_gene: TRBV7-3
CDR3nt: TGTGCCAGCAGCTTAGACGGGACTAGCGGGAGGGCGCAAGAGACCCAGTACTTC
CDR3aa: CASSLDGTSGRAQETQYF

j_gene: TRBJ1-6
abundance: once
d_gene: .
v_gene: TRBV28
CDR3nt: TGTGCCAGCAGTTTAGTCAAGGGTTCACCCCTCCACTTT
CDR3aa: CASSLVKGSPLHF

j_gene: TRBJ1-3
abundance: .
d_gene: .
v_gene: TRBV18
CDR3nt: TGTGCCAGCTCACCGGGGGGGATTCGGTCTGGAAACACCATATATTTT
CDR3aa: CASSPGGIRSGNTIYF

j_gene: TRBJ2-5
abundance: .
d_gene: .
v_gene: TRBV19
CDR3nt: TGTGCCAGTAGTATTGACGGGGAGACCCAGTACTTC
CDR3aa: CASSIDGETQYF

j_gene: TRBJ2-2
abundance: .
d_gene: .
v_gene: TRBV5-1
CDR3nt: TGCGCCAGCAGCCCCGGGGGCACCGGGGAGCTGTTTTTT
CDR3aa: CASSPGGTGELFF

j_gene: TRBJ2-3
abundance: .
d_gene: .
v_gene: TRBV5-6
CDR3nt: TGTGCCAGCAGCCCTTACAGGGCTAGCACAGATACGCAGTATTTT
CDR3aa: CASSPYRASTDTQYF

j_gene: TRBJ1-4
abundance: .
d_gene: .
v_gene: TRBV2
CDR3nt: TGTGCCAGCAGTGAATATACGGACCGAGGCGAAAAACTGTTTTTT
CDR3aa: CASSEYTDRGEKLFF

j_gene: TRBJ2-7
abundance: .
d_gene: TRBD2
v_gene: TRBV27
CDR3nt: TGTGCCAGCAGTTTGTATACTAGCGGGATCTACGAGCAGTACTTC
CDR3aa: CASSLYTSGIYEQYF

j_gene: TRBJ2-5
abundance: .
d_gene: .
v_gene: TRBV11-2
CDR3nt: TGTGCCAGCAGCTTAGTGGGGACCTACCAAGAGACCCAGTACTTC
CDR3aa: CASSLVGTYQETQYF

j_gene: TRBJ1-6
abundance: .
d_gene: .
v_gene: TRBV6-5
CDR3nt: TGTGCCAGCAGTTACTCAAGGGGGGCTGGCGATTCACCCCTCCACTTT
CDR3aa: CASSYSRGAGDSPLHF

j_gene: TRBJ2-4
abundance: .
d_gene: .
v_gene: TRBV27
CDR3nt: TGTGCCAGCAGTCGCCCTGCCCTAGCCAAAAACATTCAGTACTTC
CDR3aa: CASSRPALAKNIQYF

j_gene: TRBJ2-7
abundance: .
d_gene: .
v_gene: TRBV30
CDR3nt: TGTGCCTGGAGAGGTAGGCAGCTACCCTACGAGCAGTACTTC
CDR3aa: CAWRGRQLPYEQYF

j_gene: TRBJ2-1
abundance: once
d_gene: .
v_gene: TRBV20-1
CDR3nt: TGCAGTGCTAGTAGGGGGAGTGCTTACAATGAGCAGTTCTTC
CDR3aa: CSASRGSAYNEQFF

j_gene: TRBJ2-5
abundance: .
d_gene: TRBD2
v_gene: TRBV5-1
CDR3nt: TGCGCCAGCAGCTTGGAGGGTAGCGGGGTCGGAGAGACCCAGTACTTC
CDR3aa: CASSLEGSGVGETQYF

j_gene: TRBJ1-1
abundance: .
d_gene: .
v_gene: TRBV27
CDR3nt: TGTGCCAGCAGTTTAATAAGGACCCCGGCGAACACTGAAGCTTTCTTT
CDR3aa: CASSLIRTPANTEAFF

j_gene: TRBJ1-6
abundance: .
d_gene: .
v_gene: TRBV5-1
CDR3nt: TGCGCCAGCAGGGAACAGGGTAGTAATTCACCCCTCCACTTT
CDR3aa: CASREQGSNSPLHF

j_gene: TRBJ1-1
abundance: .
d_gene: TRBD1
v_gene: TRBV15
CDR3nt: TGTGCCACCAGCAGAGACGCCACACCGACAGGGCTAATGAACACTGAAGCTTTCTTT
CDR3aa: CATSRDATPTGLMNTEAFF